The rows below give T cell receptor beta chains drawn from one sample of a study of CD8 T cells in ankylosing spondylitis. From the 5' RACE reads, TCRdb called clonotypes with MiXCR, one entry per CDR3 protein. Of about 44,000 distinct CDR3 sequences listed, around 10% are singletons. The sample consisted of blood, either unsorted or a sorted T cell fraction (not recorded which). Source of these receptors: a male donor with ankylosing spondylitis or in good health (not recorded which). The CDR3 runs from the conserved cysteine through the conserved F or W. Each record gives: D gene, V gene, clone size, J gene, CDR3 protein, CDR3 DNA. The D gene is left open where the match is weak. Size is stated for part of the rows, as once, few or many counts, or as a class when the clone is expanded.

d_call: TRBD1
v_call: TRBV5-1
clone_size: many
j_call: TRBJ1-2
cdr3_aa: CASSGTDRGNYGYTF
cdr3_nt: TGCGCCAGCAGCGGAACGGACAGGGGGAACTATGGCTACACCTTC

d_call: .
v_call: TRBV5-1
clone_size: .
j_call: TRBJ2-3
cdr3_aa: CASSLAALSTDMQYF
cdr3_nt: TGCGCCAGCAGCCTAGCAGCGTTGAGCACAGATATGCAGTATTTT

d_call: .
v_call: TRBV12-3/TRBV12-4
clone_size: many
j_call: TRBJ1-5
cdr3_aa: CASSFGGIQPQHF
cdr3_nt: TGTGCCAGCAGTTTTGGGGGGATCCAGCCCCAGCATTTT

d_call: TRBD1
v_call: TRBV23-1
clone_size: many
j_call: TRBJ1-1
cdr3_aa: CASTTGGDTEAFF
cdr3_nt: TGCGCCAGCACCACAGGGGGGGACACTGAAGCTTTCTTT

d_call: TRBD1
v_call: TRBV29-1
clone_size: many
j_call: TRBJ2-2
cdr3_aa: CSATTGTVNTGELFF
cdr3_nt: TGCAGCGCCACAACCGGGACAGTGAACACCGGGGAGCTGTTTTTT

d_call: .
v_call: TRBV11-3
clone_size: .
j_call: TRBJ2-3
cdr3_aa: CASSLTGLVTDTQYF
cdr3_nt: TGTGCCAGCAGCCTAACAGGGCTGGTTACAGATACGCAGTATTTT

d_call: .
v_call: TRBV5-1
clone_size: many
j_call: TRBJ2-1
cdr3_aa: CASSSWGTYNEQFF
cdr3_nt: TGCGCCAGCAGCTCCTGGGGGACCTACAATGAGCAGTTCTTC

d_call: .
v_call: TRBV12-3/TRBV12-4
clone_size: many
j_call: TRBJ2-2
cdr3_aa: CASSPVSGFTGELFF
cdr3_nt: TGTGCCAGCAGTCCCGTGTCGGGGTTCACCGGGGAGCTGTTTTTT

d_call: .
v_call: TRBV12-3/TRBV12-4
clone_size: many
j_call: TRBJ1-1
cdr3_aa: CASSPTLNTEAFF
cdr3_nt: TGTGCCAGCAGTCCAACTCTGAACACTGAAGCTTTCTTT

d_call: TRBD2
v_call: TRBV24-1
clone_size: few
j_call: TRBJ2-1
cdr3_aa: CATSDPHGAGTRGNEQFF
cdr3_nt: TGTGCCACCAGTGATCCTCACGGGGCCGGGACTAGGGGCAATGAGCAGTTCTTC

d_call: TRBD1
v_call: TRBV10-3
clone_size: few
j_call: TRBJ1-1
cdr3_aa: CAISESGQGAKAFF
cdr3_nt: TGTGCCATCAGTGAGTCTGGACAGGGGGCAAAAGCTTTCTTT

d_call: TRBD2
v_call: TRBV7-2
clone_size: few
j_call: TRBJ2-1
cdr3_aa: CASSFPGAGDTYNEQFF
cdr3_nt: TGTGCCAGCAGCTTCCCCGGGGCGGGGGATACCTACAATGAGCAGTTCTTC

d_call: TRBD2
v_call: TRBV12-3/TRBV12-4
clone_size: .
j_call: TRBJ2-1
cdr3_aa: CASSLGPAGGYQEQFF
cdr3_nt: TGTGCCAGCAGTTTAGGGCCAGCGGGGGGGTATCAGGAGCAGTTCTTC

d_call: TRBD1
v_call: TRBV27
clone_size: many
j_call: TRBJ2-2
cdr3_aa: CASSSSRTGYPGELFF
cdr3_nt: TGTGCCAGCAGTTCCTCGCGGACAGGGTATCCCGGGGAGCTGTTTTTT

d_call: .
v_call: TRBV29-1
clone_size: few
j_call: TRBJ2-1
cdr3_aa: CSVLRSYNEQFF
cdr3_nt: TGCAGCGTTCTCCGGTCCTACAATGAGCAGTTCTTC

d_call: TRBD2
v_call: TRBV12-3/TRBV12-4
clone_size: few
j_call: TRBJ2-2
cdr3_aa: CASSGTSGGSGELFF
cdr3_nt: TGTGCCAGCAGTGGGACTAGCGGGGGGAGCGGGGAGCTGTTTTTT

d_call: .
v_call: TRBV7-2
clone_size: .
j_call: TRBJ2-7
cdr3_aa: CASSSQPQMGYEQYF
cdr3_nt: TGTGCCAGCTCCTCACAGCCCCAAATGGGGTACGAGCAGTACTTC

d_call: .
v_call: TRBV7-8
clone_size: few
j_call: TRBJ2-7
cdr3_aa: CASSFGGARGYEQYF
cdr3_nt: TGTGCCAGCAGCTTCGGAGGGGCCAGGGGCTACGAGCAGTACTTC

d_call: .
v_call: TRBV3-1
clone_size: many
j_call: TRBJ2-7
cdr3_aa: CASSQAGFYEQYF
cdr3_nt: TGTGCCAGCAGCCAAGCAGGGTTCTACGAGCAGTACTTC

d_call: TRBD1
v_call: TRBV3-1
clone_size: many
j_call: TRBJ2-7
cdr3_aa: CASSHRQGSYEQYF
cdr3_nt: TGTGCCAGCAGCCACCGACAGGGATCCTACGAGCAGTACTTC

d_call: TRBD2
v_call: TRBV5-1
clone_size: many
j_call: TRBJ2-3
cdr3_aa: CASSLALADTDTQYF
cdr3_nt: TGCGCCAGCAGCTTGGCCCTAGCGGACACAGATACGCAGTATTTT

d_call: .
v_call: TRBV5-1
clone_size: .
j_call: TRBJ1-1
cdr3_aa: CASSEDRNTEAFF
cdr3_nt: TGCGCCAGCAGCGAGGACAGGAACACTGAAGCTTTCTTT

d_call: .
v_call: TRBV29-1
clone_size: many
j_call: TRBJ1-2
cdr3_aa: CSVEGTDSLYGYTF
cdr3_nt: TGCAGCGTTGAAGGAACGGACAGCCTCTATGGCTACACCTTC

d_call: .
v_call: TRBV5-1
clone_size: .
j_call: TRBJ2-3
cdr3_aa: CASSPSSLANTDTQYF
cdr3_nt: TGCGCCAGCAGCCCAAGCTCACTAGCAAACACAGATACGCAGTATTTT

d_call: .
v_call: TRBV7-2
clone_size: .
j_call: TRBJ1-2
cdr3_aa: CASSSHLYTGANYGYTF
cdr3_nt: TGTGCCAGCAGCTCGCACTTATATACGGGCGCTAACTATGGCTACACCTTC

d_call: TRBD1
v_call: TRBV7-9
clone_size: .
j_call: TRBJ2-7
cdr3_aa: CASSGTGTGFYEQYF
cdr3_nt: TGTGCCAGCAGCGGAACCGGGACAGGGTTCTACGAGCAGTACTTC

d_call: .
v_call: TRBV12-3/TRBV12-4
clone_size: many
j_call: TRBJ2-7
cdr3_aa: CASSFQGPEQYF
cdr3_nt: TGTGCCAGCAGTTTTCAGGGCCCCGAGCAGTACTTC

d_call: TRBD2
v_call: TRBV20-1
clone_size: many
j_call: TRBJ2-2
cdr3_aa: CSARDRGGGGGELFF
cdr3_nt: TGCAGTGCTAGAGATCGGGGGGGCGGAGGCGGGGAGCTGTTTTTT

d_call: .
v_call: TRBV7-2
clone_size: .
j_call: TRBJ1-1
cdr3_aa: CASSPHLNTEAFF
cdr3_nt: TGTGCCAGCAGCCCTCATCTGAACACTGAAGCTTTCTTT

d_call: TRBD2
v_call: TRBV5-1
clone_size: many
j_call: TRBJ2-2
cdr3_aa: CASSFRLAANTGELFF
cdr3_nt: TGCGCCAGCAGCTTTCGGCTAGCGGCAAACACCGGGGAGCTGTTTTTT

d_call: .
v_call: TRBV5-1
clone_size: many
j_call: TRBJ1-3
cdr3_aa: CASSGHNSGNTIYF
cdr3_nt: TGCGCCAGCAGCGGACACAATTCCGGAAACACCATATATTTT

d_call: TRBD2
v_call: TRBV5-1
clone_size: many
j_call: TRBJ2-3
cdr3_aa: CASSVQPAGGTDTQYF
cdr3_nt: TGCGCCAGCAGCGTTCAACCCGCGGGGGGCACAGATACGCAGTATTTT

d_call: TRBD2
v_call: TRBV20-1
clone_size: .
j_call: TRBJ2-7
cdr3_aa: CSSGGVSEQYF
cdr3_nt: TGCAGTTCGGGGGGGGTCTCCGAGCAGTACTTC

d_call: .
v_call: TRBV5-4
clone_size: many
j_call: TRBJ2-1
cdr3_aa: CASTPDGAVDNEQFF
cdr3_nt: TGTGCCAGCACCCCCGACGGGGCGGTGGACAATGAGCAGTTCTTC

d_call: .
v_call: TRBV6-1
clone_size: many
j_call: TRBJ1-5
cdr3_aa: CATPLSVRGGNQPQHF
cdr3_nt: TGTGCCACCCCGTTATCAGTCCGAGGAGGCAATCAGCCCCAGCATTTT

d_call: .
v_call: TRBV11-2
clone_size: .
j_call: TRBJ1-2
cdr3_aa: CASSLSREVNYGYTF
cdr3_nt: TGTGCCAGCAGCTTGTCAAGGGAGGTCAACTATGGCTACACCTTC

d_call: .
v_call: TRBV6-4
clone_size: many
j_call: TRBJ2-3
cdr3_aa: CASSDSNTDTQYF
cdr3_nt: TGTGCCAGCAGTGACTCCAACACAGATACGCAGTATTTT

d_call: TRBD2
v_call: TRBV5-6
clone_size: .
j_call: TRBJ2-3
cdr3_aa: CASSLTTSGWGTDTQYF
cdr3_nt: TGTGCCAGCAGCCTCACGACTAGCGGGTGGGGCACAGATACGCAGTATTTT

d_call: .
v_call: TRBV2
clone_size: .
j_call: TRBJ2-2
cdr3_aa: CASSWETGRELFF
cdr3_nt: TGTGCCAGCAGTTGGGAGACGGGCCGGGAGCTGTTTTTT

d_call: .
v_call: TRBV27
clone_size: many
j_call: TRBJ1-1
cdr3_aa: CASRTNGGNTEAFF
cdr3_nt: TGTGCCAGCAGGACTAACGGCGGGAACACTGAAGCTTTCTTT

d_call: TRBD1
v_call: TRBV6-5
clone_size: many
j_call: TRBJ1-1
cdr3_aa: CASSFGQGGNTEAFF
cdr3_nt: TGTGCCAGCAGTTTCGGACAGGGCGGGAACACTGAAGCTTTCTTT

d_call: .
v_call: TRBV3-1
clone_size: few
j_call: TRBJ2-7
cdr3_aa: CASSQVGPWGYEQYF
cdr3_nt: TGTGCCAGCAGCCAAGTGGGGCCATGGGGGTACGAGCAGTACTTC

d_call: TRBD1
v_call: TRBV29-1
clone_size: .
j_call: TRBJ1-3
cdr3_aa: CSATGQGARGSGNTIYF
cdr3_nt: TGCAGCGCAACGGGACAGGGGGCGCGGGGTTCCGGAAACACCATATATTTT

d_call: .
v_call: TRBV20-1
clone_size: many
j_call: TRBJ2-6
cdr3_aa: CSANSGANVLTF
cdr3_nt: TGCAGTGCTAACTCTGGGGCCAACGTCCTGACTTTC

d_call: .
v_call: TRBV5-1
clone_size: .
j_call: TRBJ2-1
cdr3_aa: CASSLTAATSYNEQFF
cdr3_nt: TGCGCCAGCAGCTTAACAGCCGCTACCAGCTACAATGAGCAGTTCTTC

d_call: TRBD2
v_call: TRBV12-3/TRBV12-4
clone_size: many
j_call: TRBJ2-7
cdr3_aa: CASSETLAGGPEQYF
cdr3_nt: TGTGCCAGCAGTGAGACGCTAGCGGGGGGGCCCGAGCAGTACTTC

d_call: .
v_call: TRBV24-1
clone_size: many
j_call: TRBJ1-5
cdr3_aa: CATPFEPQHF
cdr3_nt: TGTGCCACCCCCTTCGAGCCCCAGCATTTT

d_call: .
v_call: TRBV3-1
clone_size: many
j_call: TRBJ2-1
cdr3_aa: CASSQDATGPGEQFF
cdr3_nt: TGTGCCAGCAGCCAAGACGCTACGGGCCCGGGAGAGCAGTTCTTC

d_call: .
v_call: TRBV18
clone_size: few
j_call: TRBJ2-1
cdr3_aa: CASSTQQGEQFF
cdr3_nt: TGTGCCAGCTCAACCCAGCAGGGTGAGCAGTTCTTC

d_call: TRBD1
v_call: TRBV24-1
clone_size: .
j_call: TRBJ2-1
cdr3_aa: CATSGYVATGPSYNEQFF
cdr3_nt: TGTGCCACCAGTGGATATGTTGCGACAGGGCCTTCCTACAATGAGCAGTTCTTC

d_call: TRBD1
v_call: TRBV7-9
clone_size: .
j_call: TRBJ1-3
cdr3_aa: CASSLGQGPNGNTIYF
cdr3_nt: TGTGCCAGCAGCTTAGGACAGGGTCCGAATGGAAACACCATATATTTT

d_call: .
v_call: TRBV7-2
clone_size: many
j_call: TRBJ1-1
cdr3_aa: CASTPDSLSAEAFF
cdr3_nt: TGTGCCAGCACCCCGGACAGTTTAAGCGCTGAAGCTTTCTTT

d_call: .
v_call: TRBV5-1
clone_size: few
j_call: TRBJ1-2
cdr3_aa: CASSLDSGTQGSYGYTF
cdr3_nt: TGCGCCAGCAGCTTGGACTCGGGGACACAAGGGAGCTATGGCTACACCTTC

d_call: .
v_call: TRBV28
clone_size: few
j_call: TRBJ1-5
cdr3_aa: CASRPGLGITQPQHF
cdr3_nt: TGTGCCAGCAGGCCAGGGTTAGGGATTACTCAGCCCCAGCATTTT

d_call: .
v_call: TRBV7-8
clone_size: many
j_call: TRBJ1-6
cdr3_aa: CASSPLQGRAPLHF
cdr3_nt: TGTGCCAGCAGCCCTCTACAGGGCCGGGCACCCCTCCACTTT

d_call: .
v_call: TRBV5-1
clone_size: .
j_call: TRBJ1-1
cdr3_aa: CASTFTGGTEAFF
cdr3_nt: TGCGCCAGCACCTTTACGGGAGGCACTGAAGCTTTCTTT

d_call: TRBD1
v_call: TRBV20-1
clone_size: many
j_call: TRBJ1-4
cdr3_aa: CSASKGARNEKLFF
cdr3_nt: TGCAGTGCTAGCAAGGGGGCGAGAAATGAAAAACTGTTTTTT

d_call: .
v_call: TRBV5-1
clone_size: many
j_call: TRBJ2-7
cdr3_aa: CASRSSYEQYF
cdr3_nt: TGCGCCAGCAGGAGCAGCTACGAGCAGTACTTC